The sequence of this T cell receptor (beta chain) was determined in a study of cytomegalovirus exposure and HLA in healthy donors. Across the whole study: The early release's HLA-typed donors yielded 65 million to 85 million unique TCRs. General study results and limits: Being productive about 90% or about 30% of the time was typical of most TCR beta V segments in an earlier analysis. The investigators catalogued 150 to 200 TCR beta chains as cytomegalovirus-associated.

As concerns this clone: What it binds is not known.

Primers included in the PCR were 60 Vbeta and 13 Jbeta primers. Here immunoSEQ multiplex PCR was the method, and the copy in TCRdb shows in-frame clones only, minus some. The data show 55,000 to 70,000 clones, 80% seen once. The CDR3 spans 15 residues. V lost 6 bases, J lost 0 bases, and 8 bases stayed unmatched. Germline CDR1 is SGHTA and CDR2 is FQGNSA. The chain recombines TRBV7-2 with TRBJ2-7, with 7 bases that match TRBD1. The TCR originated in a woman aged 40 to 50 in good health and CMV-seronegative. Material: PBMCs. The CDR3: CASRYIQGSSYEQYF. The CDR3 DNA reads TGTGCCAGCAGGTATATACAGGGGTCCTCCTACGAGCAGTACTTC.